This TCR beta chain came from a study of breast tumors, draining lymph nodes, adjacent tissues. This CDR3 is built from 13 residues. From germline, CDR1 is WNHNN and CDR2 SYGVQD (reference sequence). V lost 7 bases to trimming and J lost 1 base, with 8 bases between them. This clonotype was seen many times. The lymph nodes were axillary draining lymph nodes from breast cancer patients. MiXCR was run by TCRdb on the multiplex PCR reads, yielding one entry per CDR3 protein. Among about 180,000 distinct CDR3 sequences listed, roughly a third were seen once. The V gene is TRBV10-1, the J gene TRBJ1-3; D gene ambiguous. The sequence was collected from a female donor with breast cancer. Some clones in this sample may be carry-over from other donors' samples. The sample consisted of axillary lymph node tissue. This CDR3 reads CASTAGSGNTIYF. The CDR3 bases are TGCGCCAGCACCGCGGGTTCTGGAAACACCATATATTTT.